These 12 T cell receptor beta chains were sequenced from one sample in a study of cytotoxic CD8 clonotypes in ibrutinib-treated CLL. Some clones are missing from TCRdb's copy, which holds only in-frame ones; the method was immunoSEQ multiplex PCR. The sample includes 35,000 to 45,000 clones, over 70% seen only once; the top ten take around 17%. Sample: PBMCs, taken at disease progression, from a patient treated with ibrutinib. These receptors all come from a human donor with chronic lymphocytic leukemia.

The J gene is TRBJ1-6, the V gene TRBV23-1; D is possibly TRBD1 (5 bases). TRBV23-1 is flagged as an ORF with uncertain function. V lost 0 bases, J lost 0 bases, and 15 bases lay in between. The CDR3 sequence is 19 residues long. The CDR3, as DNA: TGCGCCAGCAGTCAATCGGGACCCCCTCAAAGCTCCTATAATTCACCCCTCCACTTT. Its protein is CASSQSGPPQSSYNSPLHF.

This chain links TRBV9 with TRBJ1-2; possible D gene TRBD1, 6 bases. Between the trimmed V and J ends, which lost 3 bases and 8 bases, there was a span of 14 bases. The CDR3 totals 13 residues. CDR1 and CDR2 (germline): SGDLS, YYNGEE. The CDR3 nucleotides are TGTGCCAGCAGCGACGACAGGAGCTGGGGCTACACCTTC. Translating gives CASSDDRSWGYTF.

There are a few counts of this clone. The chain has TRBV10-2 and TRBJ2-7; D is uncertain. The V end lost 5 bases, the J end lost 0 bases, and 8 bases lay between the germline ends. The CDR3 extends over 13 amino acids. Looked up from germline, CDR1 is WSHSY and CDR2 is SAAADI. Written as DNA, the CDR3 is TGCGCCAGCAGTCTCCGAGTCTCCTACGAGCAGTACTTC. Residues: CASSLRVSYEQYF.

This sequence joins TRBV9 and TRBJ1-3, with 9 bases aligning to TRBD1. The CDR3 runs 15 residues. CDR1 is SGDLS, CDR2 YYNGEE, per germline. J was trimmed by 6 bases and V by 0 bases; bases with no gene match: 4. The CDR3 coding sequence is TGTGCCAGCAGCGTAGGGGGGGACAGGGTAAACACCATATATTTT. This gives the protein CASSVGGDRVNTIYF.

The chain carries TRBV10-3 and TRBJ1-1; no reliable D call. Germline CDR1 is ENHRY and CDR2 is SYGVKD. V was trimmed by 2 bases and J by 1 base, leaving 5 bases between them. The CDR3 extends over 13 amino acids. The CDR3 spells CAISEPGNTEAFF. CDR3 DNA: TGTGCCATCAGTGAGCCAGGGAACACTGAAGCTTTCTTT.

The V and J genes are TRBV7-9 and TRBJ1-2; D possibly corresponds to TRBD1 (6 bases). Trimming removed 5 bases at V and 2 bases at J, with 12 bases between. The CDR3 runs 14 residues. The germline gives CDR1 SEHNR, CDR2 FQNEAQ (reference sequence). CDR3 in amino acids: CASSPIGQNYGYTF. CDR3 nucleotide sequence: TGTGCCAGCAGCCCTATTGGACAGAACTATGGCTACACCTTC.

The chain has TRBV11-2 and TRBJ1-5; unclear D gene. There are 13 residues in the CDR3. The V and J ends lost 1 base and 10 bases respectively, with 11 bases between them. Per the germline V gene, CDR1 is SGHAT and CDR2 is FQNNGV. For the CDR3, the DNA is TGTGCCAGCAGCTTAGCGGGGTCAGGACCCCAGCATTTT. As protein: CASSLAGSGPQHF.

The rearrangement links TRBV2 to TRBJ2-3; D ambiguous. The germline CDR1 and CDR2 sequences are SNHLY and FYNNEI. With 3 bases removed from V and 7 bases from J, the gap between germline ends came to 5 bases. This CDR3 region has 11 residues. In DNA, the CDR3 is TGTGCCAGCAGTGATCGGTATACGCAGTATTTT. It codes for CASSDRYTQYF.

V usage is TRBV6-1 and J usage is TRBJ2-2; D not certain. Germline V gives CDR1 MNHNS, CDR2 SASEGT. The CDR3 totals 14 residues. Trimming cost V 2 bases and J 6 bases, with 10 bases left between them. CDR3 DNA sequence: TGTGCCAGCAGTGAAAGGGCTAGACCCGGGGAGCTGTTTTTT. It encodes CASSERARPGELFF.

V usage is TRBV6-1 and J usage is TRBJ2-2, with 7 bases fitting TRBD1. The junction had 6 bases not matched to a gene; V was cut back by 3 bases and J by 2 bases. Germline V gives CDR1 MNHNS, CDR2 SASEGT. The CDR3 loop spans 16 amino acids. CDR3 protein: CASSEPTGYNTGELFF. CDR3 nucleotides: TGTGCCAGCAGTGAGCCGACAGGGTACAACACCGGGGAGCTGTTTTTT.

V usage is TRBV5-1 and J usage is TRBJ2-7, with a tentative D call TRBD1 (5 bases). Germline values: CDR1 SGHRS, CDR2 YFSETQ. This CDR3 comprises 14 residues. V gave up 1 base and J gave up 3 bases, with 11 bases separating them. Here the CDR3 reads CASSLHRNLYEQYF. For the CDR3, the DNA is TGCGCCAGCAGCTTGCACAGGAACCTCTACGAGCAGTACTTC.

CDR3 nucleotide sequence: TGTGCCAGCCACGGGGCGAGGACTGAAGCTTTCTTT. Residues: CASHGARTEAFF. The rearrangement joins TRBV19 to TRBJ1-1, with D maybe TRBD1 (5 bases). CDR3 length: 12 amino acids. Germline V gives CDR1 LNHDA, CDR2 SQIVND (reference sequence). V lost 9 bases and J 5 bases, leaving 13 bases between the germline ends.